This TCR beta chain was documented in a study of PD-1 blockade in classical Hodgkin lymphoma. Whole-study context: Patients in the cohort were put on intravenous nivolumab, 3 mg/kg every 2 weeks.

The repertoire was sequenced with immunoSEQ multiplex PCR; TCRdb's copy has only in-frame clones and lacks some. In the table there are about 7,200 clones, 65% to 85% of which are singletons. Trimming took off 1 base at V and 2 bases at J, with 13 bases between the two ends. Germline CDR1 and CDR2: MNHNS and SASEGT. This CDR3 is built from 16 residues. On this clone: The antigen is undetermined.

The time point was: cycle 4 day 1 (C4D1), after five to seven weeks of nivolumab. Every one of the patients relapsed after autologous stem cell transplantation (brentuximab vedotin exposure was variable). Study observations and caveats: Newly diagnosed patients were reported to exhibit reduced baseline TCR diversity relative to healthy donors. Complete responders showed a baseline diversity that resembled the diversity of newly diagnosed patients. Patients starting nivolumab under 1 year after ASCT were excluded.

The receptor was derived from a human donor with classical Hodgkin lymphoma. The rearrangement links TRBV6-1 to TRBJ2-3; D unresolved. The sequences come from peripheral blood mononuclear cells (PBMCs), collected before the fourth cycle of nivolumab. CDR3 DNA sequence: TGTGCCAGCAGTGAAGGGTGGTTGCGAAACACAGATACGCAGTATTTT. This sequence encodes CASSEGWLRNTDTQYF.